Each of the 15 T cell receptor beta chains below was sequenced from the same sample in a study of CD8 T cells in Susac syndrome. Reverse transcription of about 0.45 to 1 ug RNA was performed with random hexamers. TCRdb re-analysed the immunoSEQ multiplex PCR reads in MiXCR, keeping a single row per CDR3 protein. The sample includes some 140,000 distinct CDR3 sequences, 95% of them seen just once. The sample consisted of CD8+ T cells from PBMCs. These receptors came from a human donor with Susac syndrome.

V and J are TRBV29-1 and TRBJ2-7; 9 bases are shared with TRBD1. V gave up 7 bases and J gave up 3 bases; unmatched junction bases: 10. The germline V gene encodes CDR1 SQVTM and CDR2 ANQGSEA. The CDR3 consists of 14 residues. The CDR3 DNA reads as TGCAGCGCCCTCCGAAGGACAGGGGACTACGAGCAGTACTTC. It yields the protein CSALRRTGDYEQYF.

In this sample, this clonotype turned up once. The CDR3 here is CASSVPLSGRALDEQFF. The CDR3 nucleotides read TGTGCCAGCAGCGTACCCCTCAGCGGGAGGGCCTTAGATGAGCAGTTCTTC. This chain joins TRBV9 and TRBJ2-1; 10 bases are a match to TRBD2. Germline CDR1 reads SGDLS; CDR2 reads YYNGEE. With 1 base clipped from V and 8 bases from J, the junction kept 12 bases outside the gene matches. CDR3 size: 17 residues.

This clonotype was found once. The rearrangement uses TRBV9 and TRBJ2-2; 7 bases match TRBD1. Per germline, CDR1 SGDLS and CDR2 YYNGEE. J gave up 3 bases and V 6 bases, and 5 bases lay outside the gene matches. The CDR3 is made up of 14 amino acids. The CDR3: CASIGQEYTGELFF. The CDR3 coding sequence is TGTGCCAGCATTGGACAGGAGTACACCGGGGAGCTGTTTTTT. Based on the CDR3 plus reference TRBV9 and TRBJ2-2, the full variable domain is DSGVTQTPKHLITATGQRVTLRCSPRSGDLSVYWYQQSLDQGLQFLIQYYNGEERAKGNILERFSAQQFPDLHSELNLSSLELGDSALYFCASIGQEYTGELFFGEGSRLTVL.

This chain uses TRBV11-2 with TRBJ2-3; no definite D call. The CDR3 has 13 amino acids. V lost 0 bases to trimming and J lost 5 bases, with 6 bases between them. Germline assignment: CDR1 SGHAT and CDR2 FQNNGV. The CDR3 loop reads CASSLEGIDTQYF. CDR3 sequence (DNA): TGTGCCAGCAGCTTAGAGGGGATAGATACGCAGTATTTT.

CDR3 amino acids: CASSQVGAAQETQYF. CDR3 nucleotides: TGTGCCAGCAGCCAAGTAGGAGCGGCCCAAGAGACCCAGTACTTC. V usage is TRBV3-1 and J usage is TRBJ2-5, with D perhaps TRBD2 (5 bases). The CDR3 totals 15 residues. Germline V gene data show CDR1 as LGHDT and CDR2 as YNNKEL (reference sequence). Trimming shortened V by 1 base and J by 1 base, and 10 bases separated the two germline ends.

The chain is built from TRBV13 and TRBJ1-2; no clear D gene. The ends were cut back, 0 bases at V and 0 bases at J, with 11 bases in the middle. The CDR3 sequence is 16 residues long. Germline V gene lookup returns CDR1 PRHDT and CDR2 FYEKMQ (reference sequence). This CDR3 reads CASSLGRSPANYGYTF. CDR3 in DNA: TGTGCCAGCAGCTTAGGCCGGTCCCCCGCTAACTATGGCTACACCTTC.

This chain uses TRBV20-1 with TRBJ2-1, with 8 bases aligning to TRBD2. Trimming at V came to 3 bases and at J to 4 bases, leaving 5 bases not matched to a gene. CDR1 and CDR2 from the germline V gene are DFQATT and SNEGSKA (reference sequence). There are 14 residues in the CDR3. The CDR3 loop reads CSASGRALYNEQFF. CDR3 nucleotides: TGCAGTGCTAGCGGGAGGGCCTTGTACAATGAGCAGTTCTTC.

The CDR3 DNA reads as TGTGCCAGCAGTTATGAGGGAGCCTCCTACGAGCAGTACTTC. Its protein is CASSYEGASYEQYF. The V and J genes are TRBV6-2 or TRBV6-3 and TRBJ2-7, with D maybe TRBD2 (5 bases). V was cut by 3 bases and J by 0 bases, with 9 bases left in between. Germline V CDR1 and CDR2: MNHEY, SVGEGT. This CDR3 spans 14 amino acids.

CDR3 protein: CSVVGRATEAFF. In nucleotides, the CDR3 is TGCAGCGTTGTCGGACGGGCCACTGAAGCTTTCTTT. V gene TRBV29-1 combines with J gene TRBJ1-1; D is uncertain. The germline gives CDR1 SQVTM, CDR2 ANQGSEA. This CDR3 is built from 12 residues. Trimming cost V 4 bases and J 4 bases, with 10 bases left between them.

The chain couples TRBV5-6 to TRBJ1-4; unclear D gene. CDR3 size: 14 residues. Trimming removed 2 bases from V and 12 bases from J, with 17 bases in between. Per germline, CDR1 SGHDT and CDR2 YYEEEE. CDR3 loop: CASSFGLAAPELFF. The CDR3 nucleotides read TGTGCCAGCAGCTTCGGCCTCGCCGCGCCCGAACTGTTTTTT.

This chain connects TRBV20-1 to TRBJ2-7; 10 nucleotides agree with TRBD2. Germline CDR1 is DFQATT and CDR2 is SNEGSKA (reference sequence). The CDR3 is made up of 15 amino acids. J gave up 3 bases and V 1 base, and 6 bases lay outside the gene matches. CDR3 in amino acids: CSARGEREGLYEQYF. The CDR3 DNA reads TGCAGTGCTAGAGGGGAGCGGGAGGGCCTCTACGAGCAGTACTTC.

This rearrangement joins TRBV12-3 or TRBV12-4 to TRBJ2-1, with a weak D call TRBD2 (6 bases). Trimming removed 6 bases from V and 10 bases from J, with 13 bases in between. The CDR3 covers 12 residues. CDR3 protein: CASSRGGLEQFF. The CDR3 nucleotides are TGTGCCAGCAGCCGCGGAGGGCTGGAGCAGTTCTTC.

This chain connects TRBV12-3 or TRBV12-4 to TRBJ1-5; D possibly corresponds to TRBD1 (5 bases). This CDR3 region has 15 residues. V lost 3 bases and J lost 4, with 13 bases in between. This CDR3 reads CASSFRGLRNQPQHF. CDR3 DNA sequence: TGTGCCAGCAGTTTTAGGGGACTGCGGAATCAGCCCCAGCATTTT.

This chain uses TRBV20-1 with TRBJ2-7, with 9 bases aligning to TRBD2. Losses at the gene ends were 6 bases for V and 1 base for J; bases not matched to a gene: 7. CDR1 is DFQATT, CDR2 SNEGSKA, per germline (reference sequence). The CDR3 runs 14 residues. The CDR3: CSASRLAESYEQYF. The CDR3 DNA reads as TGCAGTGCATCACGACTAGCGGAATCCTACGAGCAGTACTTC.

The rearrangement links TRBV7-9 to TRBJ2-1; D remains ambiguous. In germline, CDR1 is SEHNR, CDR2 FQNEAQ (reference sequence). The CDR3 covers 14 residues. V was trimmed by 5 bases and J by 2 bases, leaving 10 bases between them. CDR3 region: CASSPPLPYNEQFF. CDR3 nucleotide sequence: TGTGCCAGCAGCCCACCCCTCCCCTACAATGAGCAGTTCTTC. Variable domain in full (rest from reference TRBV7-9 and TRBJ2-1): DTGVSQNPRHKITKRGQNVTFRCDPISEHNRLYWYRQTLGQGPEFLTYFQNEAQLEKSRLLSDRFSAERPKGSFSTLEIQRTEQGDSAMYLCASSPPLPYNEQFFGPGTRLTVL.